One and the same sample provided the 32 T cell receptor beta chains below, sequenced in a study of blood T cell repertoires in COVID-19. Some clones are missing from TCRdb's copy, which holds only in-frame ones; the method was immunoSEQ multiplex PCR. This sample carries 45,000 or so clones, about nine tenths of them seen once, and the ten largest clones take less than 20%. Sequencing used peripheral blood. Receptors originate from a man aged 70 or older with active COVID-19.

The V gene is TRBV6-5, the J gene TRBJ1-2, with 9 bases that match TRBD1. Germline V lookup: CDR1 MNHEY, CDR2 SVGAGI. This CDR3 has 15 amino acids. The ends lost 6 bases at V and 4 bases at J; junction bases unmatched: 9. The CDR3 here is CASRPGTGSSYGYTF. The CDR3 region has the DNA TGTGCCAGCAGACCCGGGACAGGGTCTAGCTATGGCTACACCTTC.

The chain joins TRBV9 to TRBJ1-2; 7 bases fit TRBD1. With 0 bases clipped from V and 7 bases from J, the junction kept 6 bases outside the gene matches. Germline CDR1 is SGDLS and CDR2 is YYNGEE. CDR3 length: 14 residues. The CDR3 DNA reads TGTGCCAGCAGCGTAGGAAGGGGGCGACGTGGCTACACCTTC. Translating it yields CASSVGRGRRGYTF.

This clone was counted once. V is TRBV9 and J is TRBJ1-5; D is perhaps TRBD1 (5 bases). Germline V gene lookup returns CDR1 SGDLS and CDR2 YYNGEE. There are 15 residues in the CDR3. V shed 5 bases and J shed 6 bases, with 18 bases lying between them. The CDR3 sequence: CASSADWGESQPQHF. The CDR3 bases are TGTGCCAGCAGTGCAGATTGGGGGGAAAGTCAGCCCCAGCATTTT.

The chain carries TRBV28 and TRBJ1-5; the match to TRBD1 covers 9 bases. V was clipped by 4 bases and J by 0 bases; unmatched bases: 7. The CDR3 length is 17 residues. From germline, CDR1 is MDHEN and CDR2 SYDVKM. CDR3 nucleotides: TGTGCCAGCAGTTCCTGGACAGGGGAGGATAGCAATCAGCCCCAGCATTTT. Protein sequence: CASSSWTGEDSNQPQHF. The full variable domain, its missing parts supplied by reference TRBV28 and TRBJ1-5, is DVKVTQSSRYLVKRTGEKVFLECVQDMDHENMFWYRQDPGLGLRLIYFSYDVKMKEKGDIPEGYSVSREKKERFSLILESASTNQTSMYLCASSSWTGEDSNQPQHFGDGTRLSIL.

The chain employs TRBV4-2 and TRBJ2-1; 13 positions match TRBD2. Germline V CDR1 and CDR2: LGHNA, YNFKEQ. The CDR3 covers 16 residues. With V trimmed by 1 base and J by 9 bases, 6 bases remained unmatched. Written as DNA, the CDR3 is TGTGCCAGCAGCCAAGCCGGTGGGACTAGCGGGGTTGAGCAGTTCTTC. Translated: CASSQAGGTSGVEQFF.

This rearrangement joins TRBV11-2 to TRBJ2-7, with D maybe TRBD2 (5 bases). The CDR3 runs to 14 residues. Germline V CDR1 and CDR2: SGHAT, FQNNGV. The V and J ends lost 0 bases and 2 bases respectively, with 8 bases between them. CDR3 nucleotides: TGTGCCAGCAGCTTAGAGGTGACTACCTACGAGCAGTACTTC. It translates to CASSLEVTTYEQYF.

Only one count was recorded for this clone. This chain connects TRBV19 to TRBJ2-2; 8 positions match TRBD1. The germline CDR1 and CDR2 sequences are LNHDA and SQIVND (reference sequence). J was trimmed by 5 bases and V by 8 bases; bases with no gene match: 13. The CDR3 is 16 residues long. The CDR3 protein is CASGLSGGAGTGELFF. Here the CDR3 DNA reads TGTGCCAGTGGATTATCAGGGGGCGCAGGGACCGGGGAGCTGTTTTTT.

DNA for the CDR3: TGTGCCAGCAGTCCGGGACTAGCGGCAGATACGCAGTATTTT. Translation gives CASSPGLAADTQYF. The genes are TRBV6-4 and TRBJ2-3; TRBD2 agrees at 11 bases. V shed 5 bases, J shed 4 bases, and the junction held 2 bases outside the gene matches. This CDR3 is built from 14 residues. Germline V CDR1 and CDR2: MRHNA, SNTAGT.

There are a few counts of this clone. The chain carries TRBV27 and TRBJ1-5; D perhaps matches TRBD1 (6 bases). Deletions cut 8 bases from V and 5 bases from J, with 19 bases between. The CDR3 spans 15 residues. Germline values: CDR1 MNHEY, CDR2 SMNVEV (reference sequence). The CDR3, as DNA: TGTGCCAGCTCTATGCAGGGGCGCGGATATCAGCCCCAGCATTTT. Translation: CASSMQGRGYQPQHF.

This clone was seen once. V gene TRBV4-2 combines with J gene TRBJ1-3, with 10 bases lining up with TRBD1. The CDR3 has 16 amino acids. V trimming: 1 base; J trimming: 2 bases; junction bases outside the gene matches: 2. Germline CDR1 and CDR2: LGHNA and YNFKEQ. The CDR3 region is CASSQATGGTGNTIYF. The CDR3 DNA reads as TGTGCCAGCAGCCAAGCGACAGGGGGCACTGGAAACACCATATATTTT.

The CDR3 DNA follows: TGTGCCAGCAGCTTAGGGACAGGGAGTGGGGGAGAGACCCAGTACTTC. Its protein is CASSLGTGSGGETQYF. This sequence joins TRBV11-2 and TRBJ2-5; 8 bases line up with TRBD1. This CDR3 comprises 16 residues. CDR1 is SGHAT, CDR2 FQNNGV, per germline. The trim removed 1 base at V and 4 bases at J, leaving 8 bases unmatched.

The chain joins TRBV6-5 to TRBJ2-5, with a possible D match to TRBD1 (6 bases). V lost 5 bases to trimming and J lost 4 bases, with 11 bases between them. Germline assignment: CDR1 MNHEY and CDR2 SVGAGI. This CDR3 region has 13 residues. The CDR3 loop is CASSTRGAETQYF. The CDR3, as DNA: TGTGCCAGCAGTACCAGGGGAGCAGAGACCCAGTACTTC.

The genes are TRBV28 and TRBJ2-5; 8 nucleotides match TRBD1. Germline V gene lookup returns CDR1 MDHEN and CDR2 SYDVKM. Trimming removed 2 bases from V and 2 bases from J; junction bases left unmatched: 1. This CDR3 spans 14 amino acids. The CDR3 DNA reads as TGTGCCAGCAGTTTACACAGGGGGCAAGAGACCCAGTACTTC. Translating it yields CASSLHRGQETQYF.

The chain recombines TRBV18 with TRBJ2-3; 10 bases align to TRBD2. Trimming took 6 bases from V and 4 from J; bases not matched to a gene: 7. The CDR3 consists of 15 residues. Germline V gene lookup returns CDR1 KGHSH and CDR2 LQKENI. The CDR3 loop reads CASSVVAGGADTQYF. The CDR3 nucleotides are TGTGCCAGCTCGGTAGTAGCGGGGGGTGCAGATACGCAGTATTTT.

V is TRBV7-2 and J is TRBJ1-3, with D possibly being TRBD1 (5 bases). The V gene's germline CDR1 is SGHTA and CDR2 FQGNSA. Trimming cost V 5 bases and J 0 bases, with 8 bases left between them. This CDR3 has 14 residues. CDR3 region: CASSSDSSGNTIYF. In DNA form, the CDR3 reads TGTGCCAGCAGCAGCGACAGCTCTGGAAACACCATATATTTT.

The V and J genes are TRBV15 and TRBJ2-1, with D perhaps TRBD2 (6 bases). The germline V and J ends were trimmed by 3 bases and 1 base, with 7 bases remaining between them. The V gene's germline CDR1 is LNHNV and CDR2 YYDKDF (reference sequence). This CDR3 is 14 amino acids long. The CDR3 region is CATSRGGSYNEQFF. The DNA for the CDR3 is TGTGCCACCAGCAGGGGGGGTTCCTACAATGAGCAGTTCTTC. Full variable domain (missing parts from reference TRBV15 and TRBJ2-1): DAMVIQNPRYQVTQFGKPVTLSCSQTLNHNVMYWYQQKSSQAPKLLFHYYDKDFNNEADTPDNFQSRRPNTSFCFLDIRSPGLGDTAMYLCATSRGGSYNEQFFGPGTRLTVL.

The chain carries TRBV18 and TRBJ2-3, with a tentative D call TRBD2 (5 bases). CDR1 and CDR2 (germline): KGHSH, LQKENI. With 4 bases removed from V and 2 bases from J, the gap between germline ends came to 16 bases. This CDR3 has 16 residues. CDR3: CASSQDSWSDTDTQYF. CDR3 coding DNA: TGTGCCAGCTCACAGGACTCCTGGTCTGACACAGATACGCAGTATTTT.

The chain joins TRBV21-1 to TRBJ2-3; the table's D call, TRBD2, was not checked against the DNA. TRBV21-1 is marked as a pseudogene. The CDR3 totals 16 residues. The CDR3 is CASSTQLAGGPNTQYF. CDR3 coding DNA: TGTGCCAGCAGCACCCAACTAGCGGGGGGGCCGAATACGCAGTATTTT.

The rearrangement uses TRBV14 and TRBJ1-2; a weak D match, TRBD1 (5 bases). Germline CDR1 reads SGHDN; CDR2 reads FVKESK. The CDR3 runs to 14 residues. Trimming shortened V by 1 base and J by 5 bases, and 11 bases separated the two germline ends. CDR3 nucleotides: TGTGCCAGCAGCCAAGGTGCGGACAAATATGGCTACACCTTC. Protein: CASSQGADKYGYTF.

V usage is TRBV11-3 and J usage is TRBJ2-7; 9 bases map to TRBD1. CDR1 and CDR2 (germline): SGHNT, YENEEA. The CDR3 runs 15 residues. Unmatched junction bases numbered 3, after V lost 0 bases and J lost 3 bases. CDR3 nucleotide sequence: TGTGCCAGCAGCTTAGAAGGGGACAGGGACTACGAGCAGTACTTC. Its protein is CASSLEGDRDYEQYF.

The CDR3 DNA follows: TGTGCCAGCAGCTGGACTAGCGGGGGCACAGATACGCAGTATTTT. Its protein is CASSWTSGGTDTQYF. The V gene is TRBV6-2 or TRBV6-3, the J gene TRBJ2-3; 12 bases map to TRBD2. The V gene's germline CDR1 is MNHEY and CDR2 SVGEGT. The ends lost 6 bases at V and 1 base at J; junction bases unmatched: 2. CDR3 length: 15 amino acids.

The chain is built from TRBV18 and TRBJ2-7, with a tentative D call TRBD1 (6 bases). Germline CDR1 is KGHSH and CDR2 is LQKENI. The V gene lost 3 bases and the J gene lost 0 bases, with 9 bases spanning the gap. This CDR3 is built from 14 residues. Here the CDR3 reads CASSPAGDSYEQYF. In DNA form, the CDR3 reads TGTGCCAGCTCACCCGCAGGGGACTCCTACGAGCAGTACTTC.

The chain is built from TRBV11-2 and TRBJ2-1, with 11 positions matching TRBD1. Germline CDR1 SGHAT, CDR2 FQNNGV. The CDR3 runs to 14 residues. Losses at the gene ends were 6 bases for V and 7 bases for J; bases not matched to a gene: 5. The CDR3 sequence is CASSRTGGRNEQFF. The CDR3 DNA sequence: TGTGCCAGCAGTCGGACAGGGGGCCGAAATGAGCAGTTCTTC.

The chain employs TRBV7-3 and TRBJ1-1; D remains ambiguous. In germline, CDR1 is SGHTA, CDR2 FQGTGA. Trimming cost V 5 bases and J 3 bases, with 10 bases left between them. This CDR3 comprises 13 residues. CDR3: CASSLAFDTEAFF. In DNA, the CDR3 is TGTGCCAGCAGCCTGGCATTCGACACTGAAGCTTTCTTT.

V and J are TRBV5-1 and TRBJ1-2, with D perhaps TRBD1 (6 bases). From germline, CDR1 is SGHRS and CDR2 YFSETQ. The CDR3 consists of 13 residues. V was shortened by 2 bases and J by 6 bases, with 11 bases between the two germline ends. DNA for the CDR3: TGCGCCAGCAGCTTACAGGGATCTGATGGCTACACCTTC. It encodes CASSLQGSDGYTF.

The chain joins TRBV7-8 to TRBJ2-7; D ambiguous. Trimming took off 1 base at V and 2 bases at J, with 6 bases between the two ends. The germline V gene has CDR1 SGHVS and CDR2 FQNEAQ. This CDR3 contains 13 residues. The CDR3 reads CASSLEATYEQYF. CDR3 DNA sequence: TGTGCCAGCAGCTTAGAAGCTACCTACGAGCAGTACTTC.

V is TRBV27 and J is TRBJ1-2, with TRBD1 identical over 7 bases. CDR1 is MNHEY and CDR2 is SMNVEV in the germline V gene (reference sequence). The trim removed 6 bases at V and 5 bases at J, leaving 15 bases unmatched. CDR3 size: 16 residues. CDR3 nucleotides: TGTGCCAGCAGCAACAACCCGACGACAGGGAGGTATGGCTACACCTTC. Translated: CASSNNPTTGRYGYTF.

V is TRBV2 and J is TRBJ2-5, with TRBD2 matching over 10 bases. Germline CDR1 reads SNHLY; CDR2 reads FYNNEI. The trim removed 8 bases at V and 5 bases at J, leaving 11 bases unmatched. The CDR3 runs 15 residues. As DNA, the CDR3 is TGTGCCAGCGAACGAGGAGCGGGGGGGCAGGAGACCCAGTACTTC. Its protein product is CASERGAGGQETQYF.

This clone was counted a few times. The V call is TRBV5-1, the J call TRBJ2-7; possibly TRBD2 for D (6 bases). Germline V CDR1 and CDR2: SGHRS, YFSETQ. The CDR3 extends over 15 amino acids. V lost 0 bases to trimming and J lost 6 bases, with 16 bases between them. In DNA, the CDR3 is TGCGCCAGCAGCTTGGTATTTGCCGGGGGAGCCGAGCAGTACTTC. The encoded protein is CASSLVFAGGAEQYF.

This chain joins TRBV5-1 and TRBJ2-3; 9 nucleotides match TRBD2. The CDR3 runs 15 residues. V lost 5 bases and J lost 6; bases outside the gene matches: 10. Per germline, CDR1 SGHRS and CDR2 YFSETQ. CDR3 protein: CASSSGTSMGDTQYF. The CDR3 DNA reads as TGCGCCAGCAGTTCCGGGACTAGCATGGGGGATACGCAGTATTTT.

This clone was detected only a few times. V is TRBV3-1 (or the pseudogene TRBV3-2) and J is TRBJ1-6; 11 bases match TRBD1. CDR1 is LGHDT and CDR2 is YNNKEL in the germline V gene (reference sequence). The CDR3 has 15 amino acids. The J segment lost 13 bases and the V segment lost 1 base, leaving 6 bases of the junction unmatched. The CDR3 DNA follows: TGTGCCAGCAGCCAAGGGTTCGGGACAGGGGGTCCCCTCCACTTT. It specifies CASSQGFGTGGPLHF.

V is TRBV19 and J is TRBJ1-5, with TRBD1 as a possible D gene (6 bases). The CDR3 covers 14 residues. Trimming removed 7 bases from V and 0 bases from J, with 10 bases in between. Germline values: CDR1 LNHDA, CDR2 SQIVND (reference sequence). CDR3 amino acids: CASNRGSSNQPQHF. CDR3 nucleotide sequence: TGTGCCAGTAATAGGGGGTCTAGCAATCAGCCCCAGCATTTT.